A selection of T cell receptor beta chains follows, all from one sample in a study of early T cells in non-severe SARS-CoV-2 infection. One entry per CDR3 protein results from TCRdb running MiXCR on the 5' RACE reads. The sample shows approximately 71,000 distinct CDR3 sequences, about 12% of them seen only once. The sample taken for sequencing was whole blood. Receptors were obtained from an adult who was a healthcare worker with PCR-confirmed SARS-CoV-2 infection or an uninfected control (not recorded which). The CDR3 runs from the conserved cysteine through the conserved F or W. D genes are given only for firm matches. A row's size may be missing; if present it is once, few, many or a size class.

j_gene,abundance,d_gene,v_gene,CDR3aa,CDR3nt
TRBJ2-5,few,TRBD1,TRBV4-2,CASSQGDSQETQYF,TGTGCCAGCAGCCAAGGGGACAGTCAAGAGACCCAGTACTTC
TRBJ2-2,-,-,TRBV5-5,CASGSFSNGELFF,TGTGCCAGCGGCTCATTTTCAAACGGGGAGCTGTTTTTT
TRBJ1-3,few,TRBD1,TRBV10-3,CAISVTGGSGNTIYF,TGTGCCATCAGTGTCACAGGGGGATCTGGAAACACCATATATTTT
TRBJ2-7,once,-,TRBV5-1,CASSLAGGSGSYEQYF,TGCGCCAGCAGCTTGGCCGGGGGCTCCGGGTCCTACGAGCAGTACTTC
TRBJ1-1,few,TRBD1,TRBV6-5,CASSLIRGLTEAFF,TGTGCCAGCAGTCTCATAAGGGGGCTGACTGAAGCTTTCTTT
TRBJ2-7,many,-,TRBV18,CASSRAHRRPEQYF,TGTGCCAGCTCACGGGCCCATCGCCGTCCCGAGCAGTACTTC
TRBJ2-5,many,TRBD1,TRBV18,CASSLNPGQDQETQYF,TGTGCCAGCTCATTAAACCCGGGACAGGACCAAGAGACCCAGTACTTC
TRBJ2-1,many,TRBD2,TRBV7-6,CASSLGDAGTSGRASSYNEQFF,TGTGCCAGCAGCTTGGGGGACGCCGGGACTAGCGGGAGGGCCAGCTCCTACAATGAGCAGTTCTTC
TRBJ2-1,-,-,TRBV5-8,CASSLGVRTYNEQFF,TGTGCCAGCAGCTTAGGGGTTCGGACCTACAATGAGCAGTTCTTC
TRBJ2-2,many,-,TRBV24-1,CATANLRDTGELFF,TGTGCCACGGCGAACCTGAGGGACACCGGGGAGCTGTTTTTT
TRBJ1-2,many,-,TRBV6-6,CASSYLPRVGGYTF,TGTGCCAGCAGTTACCTCCCCCGGGTCGGGGGCTACACCTTC
TRBJ2-2,-,TRBD1,TRBV29-1,CSVGDSYTGELFF,TGCAGCGTAGGGGACAGTTACACCGGGGAGCTGTTTTTT
TRBJ1-2,many,-,TRBV5-6,CASSPWPGDTGYTF,TGTGCCAGCAGTCCGTGGCCAGGTGATACTGGCTACACCTTC
TRBJ2-1,-,-,TRBV18,CASSPFYDAEQFF,TGTGCCAGCTCACCATTCTATGACGCTGAGCAGTTCTTC
TRBJ2-2,-,-,TRBV2,CASSSGTYTGELFF,TGTGCCAGCAGTTCGGGGACTTACACCGGGGAGCTGTTTTTT
TRBJ2-1,many,-,TRBV27,CASRGGLANNEQFF,TGTGCCAGCAGAGGCGGGCTAGCGAACAATGAGCAGTTCTTC
TRBJ2-5,-,-,TRBV29-1,CSVLTQGTQETQYF,TGCAGCGTTCTTACTCAGGGGACCCAAGAGACCCAGTACTTC
TRBJ2-3,many,-,TRBV9,CASSLRETDTQYF,TGTGCCAGCAGCTTACGGGAGACAGATACGCAGTATTTT
TRBJ1-1,-,-,TRBV20-1,CSARAGRLDTEAFF,TGCAGTGCTAGAGCGGGCAGGTTGGACACTGAAGCTTTCTTT
TRBJ2-5,few,-,TRBV5-1,CASSFSRPSGETQYF,TGCGCCAGCAGCTTCTCCAGGCCCTCGGGAGAGACCCAGTACTTC
TRBJ2-3,many,TRBD2,TRBV24-1,CATQSAASGIRNTQYF,TGTGCCACCCAGTCGGCAGCTAGCGGGATACGGAATACGCAGTATTTT
TRBJ1-5,few,-,TRBV6-1,CASSGLFGQLSNQPQHF,TGTGCCAGCAGCGGTTTGTTTGGACAGCTAAGTAATCAGCCCCAGCATTTT
TRBJ1-3,many,-,TRBV21-1,CASSKKPGVGNTIYF,TGTGCCAGCAGCAAAAAACCAGGGGTTGGAAACACCATATATTTT
TRBJ2-7,many,-,TRBV7-6,CASSLRQEGTYEQYF,TGTGCCAGCAGCTTAAGACAGGAGGGAACCTACGAGCAGTACTTC
TRBJ1-1,-,-,TRBV10-3,CAISALAEAFF,TGTGCCATCAGTGCCCTCGCTGAAGCTTTCTTT
TRBJ2-1,few,-,TRBV20-1,CSARDSRASVNDNEQFF,TGCAGTGCTAGAGATTCCCGCGCTAGCGTGAACGACAATGAGCAGTTCTTC
TRBJ2-1,many,-,TRBV7-2,CASSLTSLNEQFF,TGTGCCAGCAGCTTGACCAGTCTGAATGAGCAGTTCTTC
TRBJ2-1,many,TRBD2,TRBV9,CASSVSTSGIYNEQFF,TGTGCCAGCAGCGTTTCAACTAGCGGGATATACAATGAGCAGTTCTTC
TRBJ1-2,few,-,TRBV19,CASSNGGGHYYGYTF,TGTGCCAGTAGTAATGGGGGGGGACATTACTACGGCTACACCTTC
TRBJ2-5,many,-,TRBV18,CASSPTGIPETQYF,TGTGCCAGCTCACCTACAGGAATCCCAGAGACCCAGTACTTC
TRBJ1-2,few,-,TRBV3-1,CASSQGRYGYTF,TGTGCCAGCAGCCAGGGACGCTATGGCTACACCTTC
TRBJ1-5,many,TRBD1,TRBV7-8,CASSRRGQGEVAQHF,TGTGCCAGCAGTCGCCGGGGACAGGGAGAAGTGGCCCAGCATTTT
TRBJ2-7,many,-,TRBV19,CATRGAWRPYEQYF,TGTGCCACCCGGGGGGCTTGGAGGCCCTACGAGCAGTACTTC
TRBJ1-6,few,-,TRBV6-5,CASSYRLETGSPLHF,TGTGCCAGCAGTTACCGCCTCGAAACGGGATCACCCCTCCACTTT
TRBJ2-5,-,TRBD2,TRBV7-7,CASSQNSGGRQETQYF,TGTGCTAGCAGCCAAAATAGCGGGGGGCGCCAAGAGACCCAGTACTTC
TRBJ2-1,-,-,TRBV7-8,CASSRAGHEQFF,TGTGCCAGCAGCCGAGCGGGCCATGAGCAGTTCTTC
TRBJ2-7,-,TRBD1,TRBV6-6,CASSYGQGATYEQYF,TGTGCCAGCAGTTACGGTCAGGGGGCCACCTACGAGCAGTACTTC
TRBJ2-6,many,TRBD2,TRBV6-5,CASSYSPGFGTSLVSGANVLTF,TGTGCCAGCAGTTACTCGCCCGGGTTCGGGACTAGCTTAGTCTCTGGGGCCAACGTCCTGACTTTC
TRBJ1-3,many,TRBD1,TRBV7-9,CASSQTGTGAGNTIYF,TGTGCCAGCAGCCAAACCGGGACAGGCGCTGGAAACACCATATATTTT
TRBJ2-7,few,-,TRBV11-2,CASSLAGDSYEQYF,TGTGCCAGCAGCTTAGCGGGCGATTCCTACGAGCAGTACTTC
TRBJ2-3,many,-,TRBV20-1,CSASERVATDTQYF,TGCAGTGCTAGTGAGCGGGTTGCCACAGATACGCAGTATTTT
TRBJ2-7,-,-,TRBV10-3,CAISDPTTGHSYEQYF,TGTGCCATCAGTGACCCCACTACAGGGCACTCCTACGAGCAGTACTTC
TRBJ2-7,many,-,TRBV5-5,CASSAGPDTEQYF,TGTGCCAGCAGCGCAGGACCGGACACCGAGCAGTACTTC
TRBJ2-3,few,-,TRBV7-9,CAHGGITEGFHTDTQYF,TGTGCCCACGGCGGGATTACGGAAGGGTTTCACACAGATACGCAGTATTTT
TRBJ1-1,-,TRBD1,TRBV11-3,CASSLRHTGDRLPEAFF,TGTGCCAGCAGCTTAAGGCACACAGGGGATAGGTTGCCTGAAGCTTTCTTT
TRBJ2-1,-,TRBD2,TRBV14,CASSQVGTTWNEQFF,TGTGCCAGCAGCCAAGTGGGGACTACTTGGAATGAGCAGTTCTTC
TRBJ1-1,-,-,TRBV5-1,CASSSTFEAFF,TGCGCCAGCAGCTCGACGTTTGAAGCTTTCTTT